Presented here are 10 T cell receptor beta chains from one specimen sequenced in a study of blood T cells in healthy people across ages. Next came a second PCR, run for about 6 to 12 cycles, which used a sample-barcoded 5' primer along with a J-beta primer mix. TCRdb used MiXCR to reprocess the 5' RACE reads, holding one entry per CDR3 protein. This sample carries 750,000 to 850,000 distinct CDR3 sequences, around 25% of them seen once, and the ten largest clones take 3% to 4%. These same records also appear under a second study, on T cells of mothers and their children.

Sequenced material: blood. All receptors come from a boy aged 10-17 years in good health.

V gene TRBV20-1 combines with J gene TRBJ1-4; no clear D. V lost 3 bases and J 8 bases, leaving 13 bases between the germline ends. CDR1 is DFQATT, CDR2 SNEGSKA, per germline (reference sequence). The CDR3 spans 13 residues. CDR3 in amino acids: CSASPQVGEKLFF. The CDR3 DNA reads TGCAGTGCTAGTCCCCAGGTTGGCGAAAAACTGTTTTTT.

This clonotype turned up a few times. V usage is TRBV7-2 and J usage is TRBJ1-2; TRBD1 matches at 8 bases. The J segment lost 7 bases and the V segment lost 2 bases, leaving 9 bases of the junction unmatched. This CDR3 comprises 15 residues. Germline CDR1 reads SGHTA; CDR2 reads FQGNSA. CDR3 loop: CASSLSSSGGLGYTF. The CDR3 region has the DNA TGTGCCAGCAGCTTATCCAGCTCAGGGGGCCTTGGCTACACCTTC.

This clonotype was recorded a few times. The chain uses TRBV3-1 and TRBJ2-3; the D gene is possibly TRBD2 (5 bases). This CDR3 is built from 17 residues. V was clipped by 4 bases and J by 2 bases, with 19 bases between them. CDR1 and CDR2 from the germline V gene are LGHDT and YNNKEL (reference sequence). The chain's CDR3 is CASSPFSGGGITDTQYF. The CDR3 DNA reads as TGTGCCAGCAGCCCATTCAGCGGCGGCGGAATCACAGATACGCAGTATTTT.

Only a few counts were recorded for this clonotype. This chain connects TRBV18 to TRBJ2-2; 10 bases agree with TRBD2. CDR3 size: 16 residues. Trimming cost V 6 bases and J 4 bases; bases outside gene matches: 8. Germline loops: CDR1 KGHSH, CDR2 LQKENI. The CDR3, as DNA: TGTGCCAGCTCGCAACTAGCGGGGTTAACCACCGGGGAGCTGTTTTTT. It is translated as CASSQLAGLTTGELFF. Together with reference TRBV18 and TRBJ2-2, the CDR3 gives the full variable domain: NAGVMQNPRHLVRRRGQEARLRCSPMKGHSHVYWYRQLPEEGLKFMVYLQKENIIDESGMPKERFSAEFPKEGPSILRIQQVVRGDSAAYFCASSQLAGLTTGELFFGEGSRLTVL.

This clonotype was seen just once. V gene TRBV15 combines with J gene TRBJ2-3; D remains ambiguous. CDR1 is LNHNV, CDR2 YYDKDF, per germline (reference sequence). CDR3 size: 13 residues. The germline V and J ends were trimmed by 4 bases and 4 bases, with 9 bases remaining between them. Written as DNA, the CDR3 is TGTGCCACCAGCACGAATCCAGCAGATACGCAGTATTTT. Translated, it gives CATSTNPADTQYF.

This clonotype was detected only a few times. This chain uses TRBV5-1 with TRBJ2-5, with unresolved D. The CDR3 loop spans 15 amino acids. Germline V gene lookup returns CDR1 SGHRS and CDR2 YFSETQ. V lost 1 base and J lost 5, with 15 bases in between. CDR3 sequence: CASSLSPLNHETQYF. The CDR3 DNA sequence: TGCGCCAGCAGCTTGTCCCCCCTAAATCACGAGACCCAGTACTTC.

V gene TRBV29-1 combines with J gene TRBJ2-3; D is ambiguous. Germline loops: CDR1 SQVTM, CDR2 ANQGSEA. V gave up 4 bases and J gave up 8 bases, with 10 bases separating them. The CDR3 extends over 11 amino acids. CDR3: CSVVRTGTQYF. As DNA, the CDR3 is TGCAGCGTTGTGCGGACGGGTACGCAGTATTTT.

The chain joins TRBV27 to TRBJ1-1, with 11 nucleotides matching TRBD1. Germline V lookup: CDR1 MNHEY, CDR2 SMNVEV (reference sequence). The J segment lost 5 bases and the V segment lost 5 bases, leaving 7 bases of the junction unmatched. This CDR3 is built from 15 residues. The CDR3 reads CASSGSGTGGTEAFF. Written as DNA, the CDR3 is TGTGCCAGCAGTGGCTCCGGGACAGGGGGAACTGAAGCTTTCTTT.

V gene TRBV15 combines with J gene TRBJ2-5; D gene unclear. Between the trimmed V and J ends, which lost 3 bases and 2 bases, there was a span of 4 bases. Germline CDR1 is LNHNV and CDR2 is YYDKDF (reference sequence). This CDR3 has 12 amino acids. The CDR3 reads CATSRAQETQYF. CDR3 DNA sequence: TGTGCCACCAGCAGGGCTCAAGAGACCCAGTACTTC.

The chain joins TRBV5-1 to TRBJ1-2, with 8 bases identical to TRBD1. V gave up 4 bases and J gave up 2 bases; unmatched junction bases: 7. Per germline, CDR1 SGHRS and CDR2 YFSETQ. The CDR3 totals 15 residues. CDR3 bases: TGCGCCAGCAGCCACCCGGGACAGGCCAACTATGGCTACACCTTC. It encodes CASSHPGQANYGYTF.